Listed here are 9 T cell receptor beta chains from one sample, sequenced in a study of T cell responses to AZD1222 COVID-19 vaccine. Clones were sequenced by immunoSEQ multiplex PCR, and TCRdb holds only the in-frame ones, with some missing. This sample carries around 78,000 clones, just over 90% of them seen once, and the ten largest clones take about 3.5%. The specimen comprised peripheral blood, sampled 28 days after the second AZD1222 dose. These receptors all come from an adult who received the AZD1222 COVID-19 vaccine.

V and J are TRBV5-3 and TRBJ1-3, with 9 bases identical to TRBD1. TRBV5-3 is an open reading frame whose function is uncertain. This CDR3 comprises 17 residues. V was pared by 3 bases and J by 8 bases, with 15 bases of the junction left unmatched. The CDR3 spells CARSYPGQGDTKDTIYF. In DNA form, the CDR3 reads TGTGCCAGAAGCTACCCGGGACAGGGAGATACGAAGGACACCATATATTTT.

The V and J genes are TRBV5-3 and TRBJ2-7; the match to TRBD2 covers 14 bases. TRBV5-3 is annotated as an ORF whose role is uncertain. V lost 3 bases and J lost 6; bases outside the gene matches: 2. The CDR3 contains 14 residues. CDR3 sequence reads: CARSSGLAGGEQYF. As DNA, the CDR3 is TGTGCCAGAAGCTCTGGACTAGCGGGAGGCGAGCAGTACTTC.

This clone was found once. The chain has TRBV19 and TRBJ2-2; tentative D call: TRBD1 (5 bases). The CDR3 has 19 residues. Trimming shortened V by 3 bases and J by 0 bases, and 20 bases separated the two germline ends. The germline V gene encodes CDR1 LNHDA and CDR2 SQIVND (reference sequence). Written as DNA, the CDR3 is TGTGCCAGTAGTATGAACGGGCAGGGTCAGTATTCGAACACCGGGGAGCTGTTTTTT. This sequence encodes CASSMNGQGQYSNTGELFF.

The chain joins TRBV5-1 to TRBJ2-5; D unclear. V lost 0 bases to trimming and J lost 0 bases, with 6 bases between them. The CDR3 has 14 residues. Germline V lookup: CDR1 SGHRS, CDR2 YFSETQ. The CDR3: CASSLAQHQETQYF. The CDR3 DNA follows: TGCGCCAGCAGCTTGGCCCAGCACCAAGAGACCCAGTACTTC.

Note on this clone: The junction departs from germline at one end; a sequencing error may be responsible. The genes are TRBV2 and TRBJ1-2; D is perhaps TRBD1 (5 bases). This CDR3 is 14 amino acids long. CDR1 and CDR2 from the germline V gene are SNHLY and FYNNEI. DNA of the CDR3: TGTGCCAGCAGCGAAGGCGGGGCTTACTATGGCTACACCTTC. The encoded protein is CASSEGGAYYGYTF.

The J gene is TRBJ1-4, the V gene TRBV2; D might be TRBD1 (5 bases). There are 10 residues in the CDR3. V lost 6 bases and J 15 bases, leaving 11 bases between the germline ends. CDR1 and CDR2 (germline): SNHLY, FYNNEI. CDR3 amino acids: CASRDPGVFF. The CDR3 nucleotides read TGTGCCAGCAGGGACCCGGGGGTGTTTTTT.

The rearrangement links TRBV30 to TRBJ1-1; D call uncertain. Germline lookup yields CDR1 GTSNPN and CDR2 SVGIG (reference sequence). With 2 bases removed from V and 7 bases from J, the gap between germline ends came to 17 bases. This CDR3 comprises 14 residues. The CDR3 DNA reads as TGTGCCTGGAGTACGGGTCAGGAGTTCAGTGAAGCTTTCTTT. Translating it yields CAWSTGQEFSEAFF.

The chain has TRBV9 and TRBJ2-5, with 14 bases that match TRBD2. Losses at the gene ends were 3 bases for V and 5 bases for J; bases not matched to a gene: 9. The CDR3 runs 17 residues. CDR1 is SGDLS and CDR2 is YYNGEE in the germline V gene. CDR3 sequence reads: CASSEDLGTSGSETQYF. The CDR3 DNA reads TGTGCCAGCAGCGAGGACCTCGGGACTAGCGGGAGTGAGACCCAGTACTTC.

CDR3 sequence: CASSLLQFNTEAFF. For the CDR3, the DNA is TGTGCCAGCAGCTTACTTCAGTTTAACACTGAAGCTTTCTTT. The chain carries TRBV7-9 and TRBJ1-1; D call uncertain. The V gene's germline CDR1 is SEHNR and CDR2 FQNEAQ (reference sequence). The germline V and J ends were trimmed by 2 bases and 2 bases, with 9 bases remaining between them. The CDR3 contains 14 residues.